This T cell receptor (beta chain) was retrieved from a study of T cells in Graves' hyperthyroidism and ophthalmopathy. Study outcomes and limitations: Clonotypes that were expanded in thyroid above 0.001 mostly appeared in blood too. Stable hyperthyroidism was separated from ophthalmopathy by a model based on 13 V-J features.

Comment on this clonotype: Its antigen is currently unknown.

V lost 6 bases, J lost 2 bases, and 10 bases stayed unmatched. Germline assignment: CDR1 DFQATT and CDR2 SNEGSKA (reference sequence). This CDR3 has 14 amino acids. Those with hyperthyroidism were 18 to 65 years old, newly diagnosed, and ill for under 2 months. The diagnostic basis comprised clinical symptoms, serum thyroxine and TRAb, thyroid ultrasound and orbital computed tomography. Amplified TCR beta CDR3 regions derived from RNA transcripts. During a first-round RT-PCR of the TCR CDR3, the HTBI primer set was used. From the multiplex PCR reads, TCRdb called clonotypes with MiXCR, one entry per CDR3 protein. The sample has hundreds of thousands of distinct CDR3 sequences; 14% are singletons.

The V call is TRBV20-1, the J call TRBJ2-7, with 7 bases aligning to TRBD2. The sample comprised blood. This TCR was recovered from a woman between 18 and 29 years old with Graves' hyperthyroidism. This CDR3 reads CSARLRGTTYEQYF. CDR3 DNA sequence: TGCAGTGCGCGACTACGGGGGACTACCTACGAGCAGTACTTC.